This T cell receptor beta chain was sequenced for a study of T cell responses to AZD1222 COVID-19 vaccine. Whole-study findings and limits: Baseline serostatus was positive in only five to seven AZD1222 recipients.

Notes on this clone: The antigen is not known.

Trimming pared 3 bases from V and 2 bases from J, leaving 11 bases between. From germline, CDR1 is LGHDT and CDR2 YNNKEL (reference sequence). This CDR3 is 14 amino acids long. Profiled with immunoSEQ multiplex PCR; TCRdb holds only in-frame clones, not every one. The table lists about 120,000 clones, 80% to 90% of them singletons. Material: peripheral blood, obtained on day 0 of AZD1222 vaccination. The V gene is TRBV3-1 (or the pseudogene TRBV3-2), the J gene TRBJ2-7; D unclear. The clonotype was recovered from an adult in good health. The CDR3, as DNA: TGTGCCAGCAGCCATAGGGCCCTCCCCTACGAGCAGTACTTC. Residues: CASSHRALPYEQYF.